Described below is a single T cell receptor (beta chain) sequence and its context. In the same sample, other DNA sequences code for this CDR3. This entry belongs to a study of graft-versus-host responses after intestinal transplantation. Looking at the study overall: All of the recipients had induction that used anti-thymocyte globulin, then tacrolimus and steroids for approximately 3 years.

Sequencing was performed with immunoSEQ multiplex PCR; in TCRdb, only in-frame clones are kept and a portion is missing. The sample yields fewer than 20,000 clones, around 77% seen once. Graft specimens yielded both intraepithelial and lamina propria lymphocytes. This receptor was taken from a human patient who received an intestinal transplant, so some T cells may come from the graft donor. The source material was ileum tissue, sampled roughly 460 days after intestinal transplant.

Here the CDR3 reads CASSTGQGNYGYTF. CDR3 nucleotides: TGTGCCAGTAGTACGGGACAGGGGAACTATGGCTACACCTTC. This chain links TRBV19 with TRBJ1-2; 10 bases line up with TRBD1. Germline trimming cut 4 bases from V and 2 bases from J; bases unmatched to any gene: 1. Germline CDR1 is LNHDA and CDR2 is SQIVND (reference sequence). The CDR3 runs to 14 residues.